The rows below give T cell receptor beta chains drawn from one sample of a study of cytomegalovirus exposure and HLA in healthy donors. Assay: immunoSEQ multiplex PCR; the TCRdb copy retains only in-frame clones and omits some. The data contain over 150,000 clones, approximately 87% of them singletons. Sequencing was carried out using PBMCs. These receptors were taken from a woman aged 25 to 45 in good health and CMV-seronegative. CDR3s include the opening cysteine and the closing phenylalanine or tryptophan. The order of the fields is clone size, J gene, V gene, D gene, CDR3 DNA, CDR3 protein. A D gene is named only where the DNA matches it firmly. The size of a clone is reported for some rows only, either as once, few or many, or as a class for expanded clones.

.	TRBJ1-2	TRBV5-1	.	TGCGCCAGCAGCCTAGAAGCCGGACGCCGCACGGGCTACACCTTC	CASSLEAGRRTGYTF
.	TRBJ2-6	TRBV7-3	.	TGTGCCAGCAGCCCTGGGTCCTCTGGGGCCAACGTCCTGACTTTC	CASSPGSSGANVLTF
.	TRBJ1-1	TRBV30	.	TGTGCCAGTCATAGGTACACTGAAGCTTTCTTT	CASHRYTEAFF
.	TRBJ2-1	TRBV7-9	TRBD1	TGTGCCAGCAGCCGTTCCCCGGGACAGGGGCGCAATGAGCAGTTCTTC	CASSRSPGQGRNEQFF
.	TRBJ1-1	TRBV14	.	TGTGCCAGCAGCCAAGATCCCCCCTACGGCACTGAAGCTTTCTTT	CASSQDPPYGTEAFF
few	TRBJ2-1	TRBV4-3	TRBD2	TGCGCCAGCAGCCAAGACAGGAGCGGGGGTGAGCAGTTCTTC	CASSQDRSGGEQFF
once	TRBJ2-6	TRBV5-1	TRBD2	TGCGCCAGCAGCCCGGAAGCGGGGGGGGTTCGCTCTGGGGCCAACGTCCTGACTTTC	CASSPEAGGVRSGANVLTF
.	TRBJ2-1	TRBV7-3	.	TGTGCCAGCAGCTTAGACAGGGGGCTAGCGGGAGAGACCTACAATGAGCAGTTCTTC	CASSLDRGLAGETYNEQFF
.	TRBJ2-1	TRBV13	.	TGTGCCAGCAGCTTAGACAGGAATGAGCAGTTCTTC	CASSLDRNEQFF
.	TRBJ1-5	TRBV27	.	TGTGCCAGCAGTTTATCGGACGGGAATCAGCCCCAGCATTTT	CASSLSDGNQPQHF
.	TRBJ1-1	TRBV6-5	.	TGTGCCAGTGGGGTAAGGAACACTGAAGCTTTCTTT	CASGVRNTEAFF
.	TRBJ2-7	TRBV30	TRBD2	TGTGCCTGGGAGAGCGGGAGGGATTACGAGCAGTACTTC	CAWESGRDYEQYF
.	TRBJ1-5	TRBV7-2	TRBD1	TGTGCCAGCAGCTTAAACTTCCGACAGGGGAATCAGCCCCAGCATTTT	CASSLNFRQGNQPQHF
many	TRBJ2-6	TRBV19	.	TGTGCCAGTAGAGGGGGGCAGGCTGGGGCCAACGTCCTGACTTTC	CASRGGQAGANVLTF
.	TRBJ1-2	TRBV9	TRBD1	TGTGCCAGCGGCTTATCCCACGGGACAGATGATGGCTACACCTTC	CASGLSHGTDDGYTF
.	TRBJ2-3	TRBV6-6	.	TGTGCCAGCAGTTACCCAGGGTCAGATACGCAGTATTTT	CASSYPGSDTQYF